The 9 T cell receptor beta chains in this list originate from one sample, sequenced in a study of blood T cell repertoires in COVID-19. Using immunoSEQ multiplex PCR, the repertoire was profiled, and TCRdb retains in-frame clones only, with some absent. The data contain some 87,000 clones, approximately 75% of them singletons. Sequenced input: peripheral blood. The origin of the receptors is a human donor in a cohort sampled during active COVID-19.

The chain uses TRBV30 and TRBJ1-2, with 9 bases aligning to TRBD1. Germline CDR1 and CDR2: GTSNPN and SVGIG (reference sequence). CDR3 size: 15 residues. Trimming cost V 1 base and J 8 bases; bases outside gene matches: 11. In DNA, the CDR3 is TGTGCCTGGAGTGGGGGGGGACAGGGCCTAGGAGGCTACACCTTC. Translating gives CAWSGGGQGLGGYTF.

The chain uses TRBV4-1 and TRBJ2-2; 7 nucleotides align to TRBD2. Germline V gene sequence: CDR1 MGHRA, CDR2 YSYEKL. The CDR3 consists of 15 residues. Losses at the gene ends were 1 base for V and 7 bases for J; bases not matched to a gene: 6. The CDR3 nucleotides read TGCGCCAGCAGCCAAGTGGGAGGGCGGCTCGGGGAGCTGTTTTTT. Protein: CASSQVGGRLGELFF.

The V call is TRBV25-1, the J call TRBJ1-3; D not certain. Per germline, CDR1 MGHDK and CDR2 SYGVNS. The ends were cut back, 5 bases at V and 4 bases at J, with 9 bases in the middle. CDR3 length equals 13 residues. CDR3 amino acids: CASSSHGGNTIYF. CDR3 nucleotide sequence: TGTGCCAGCAGTTCGCATGGCGGAAACACCATATATTTT.

This clone showed up just a few times. The chain has TRBV7-8 and TRBJ2-7; possibly TRBD1 for D (5 bases). The CDR3 consists of 15 residues. CDR1 is SGHVS and CDR2 is FQNEAQ in the germline V gene. V shed 2 bases and J shed 4 bases, with 15 bases lying between them. In DNA, the CDR3 is TGTGCCAGCAGCTTAAAAAGGCAGGGTGGGTACGAGCAGTACTTC. It specifies CASSLKRQGGYEQYF.

A few counts support this clone. The chain combines TRBV7-9 with TRBJ1-3; D gene uncertain. Trimming pared 5 bases from V and 2 bases from J, leaving 4 bases between. There are 12 residues in the CDR3. Germline CDR1 SEHNR, CDR2 FQNEAQ (reference sequence). CDR3: CASSTTGNTIYF. CDR3 nucleotides: TGTGCCAGCAGCACTACTGGAAACACCATATATTTT.

The V gene is TRBV30, the J gene TRBJ1-2, with 10 bases lining up with TRBD1. Germline V gene sequence: CDR1 GTSNPN, CDR2 SVGIG (reference sequence). The junction had 8 bases not matched to a gene; V was cut back by 2 bases and J by 2 bases. This CDR3 comprises 16 residues. The CDR3 nucleotides read TGTGCCTGGAGTCGGATCCGGACAGGGGGGAACTATGGCTACACCTTC. Translated: CAWSRIRTGGNYGYTF.

The rearrangement uses TRBV19 and TRBJ1-6; 7 nucleotides line up with TRBD1. This CDR3 spans 15 amino acids. Per the germline V gene, CDR1 is LNHDA and CDR2 is SQIVND (reference sequence). Trimming at V came to 6 bases and at J to 9 bases, leaving 11 bases not matched to a gene. The CDR3 reads CASSPAGTAASPLHF. CDR3 sequence (DNA): TGTGCCAGTAGCCCTGCCGGGACAGCGGCTTCACCCCTCCACTTT. Full variable domain (rest looked up from reference TRBV19 and TRBJ1-6): DGGITQSPKYLFRKEGQNVTLSCEQNLNHDAMYWYRQDPGQGLRLIYYSQIVNDFQKGDIAEGYSVSREKKESFPLTVTSAQKNPTAFYLCASSPAGTAASPLHFGNGTRLTVT.

The genes are TRBV10-3 and TRBJ2-7; 7 bases align to TRBD2. The CDR3 is made up of 14 amino acids. The germline V gene has CDR1 ENHRY and CDR2 SYGVKD. Unmatched junction bases numbered 4, after V lost 0 bases and J lost 5 bases. CDR3 sequence: CAISESGTNNEQYF. In DNA, the CDR3 is TGTGCCATCAGTGAGTCAGGGACTAACAACGAGCAGTACTTC.

V and J are TRBV18 and TRBJ1-2; the D is unclear. Germline-derived CDR1 and CDR2 are KGHSH and LQKENI. Trimming left V 6 bases short and J 4 bases short, with 12 bases between. The CDR3 extends over 13 amino acids. Here the CDR3 reads CASSQGEGYGYTF. Here the CDR3 DNA reads TGTGCCAGCTCCCAAGGTGAGGGCTATGGCTACACCTTC.